This TCR beta chain originates from a study of beta chain features in type 1 diabetes. CDR1 is SGHNT and CDR2 is YENEEA in the germline V gene. The CDR3 totals 14 residues. V gave up 5 bases and J gave up 1 base, with 6 bases separating them. This clone was observed a few times. Its specificity is not known. This sample also contains other DNA sequences that code for the same CDR3. Whole-study findings and limits: When Type 1 diabetes patients were examined, their TCRB CDR3s proved moderately but significantly shorter in all four CD4+ subsets. Patients showed naive, central memory and Treg TCRB repertoires that appeared more similar than those of healthy donors. Although PCR might favor shorter templates, it would do so equally in patients and controls.

Expressed TCRB transcripts were sequenced after all isolated RNA was converted to cDNA. This table comes from immunoSEQ multiplex PCR, and its TCRdb copy is limited to in-frame clones, with some not included. Of roughly 330,000 clones listed, roughly 13% are singletons. The sequenced sample was naive CD4+ T cells from blood. V gene TRBV11-3 combines with J gene TRBJ2-6; unclear D gene. The sequence derives from a woman aged 18-29 years with type 1 diabetes. The CDR3 DNA follows: TGTGCCAGCAGCCCAGGATCTGGGGCCAACGTCCTGACTTTC. Protein sequence: CASSPGSGANVLTF.